Below are 28 T cell receptor beta chains sequenced from a single sample in a study of blood T cells in healthy people across ages. A second PCR of roughly 7 to 11 cycles used a sample-barcoded 5' primer and a J-beta primer mix. TCRdb fed the 5' RACE reads into MiXCR, producing one record per CDR3 protein. The sample lists 1,800,000 or so distinct CDR3 sequences, roughly 43% occurring once. The sample comprised blood. The source is a human donor in good health.

This clonotype was seen more than once but under ten times. The CDR3 protein is CSAMRPYVYEQYF. The CDR3 bases are TGCAGTGCCATGCGTCCCTATGTCTACGAGCAGTACTTC. The chain links TRBV20-1 to TRBJ2-7; D is unclear. Trimming stripped 6 bases from V and 3 bases from J, with 15 bases between. The germline V gene encodes CDR1 DFQATT and CDR2 SNEGSKA (reference sequence). The CDR3 is 13 residues long.

This chain links TRBV28 with TRBJ2-3; 8 bases agree with TRBD1. CDR1 is MDHEN, CDR2 SYDVKM, per germline. The CDR3 spans 16 residues. The V and J ends lost 1 base and 1 base, in that order; junction bases with no gene match: 4. The CDR3 is CASSLLATGGTDTQYF. CDR3 in DNA: TGTGCCAGCAGTTTATTGGCGACAGGGGGCACAGATACGCAGTATTTT.

At least ten counts were recorded for this clonotype. The V call is TRBV7-2, the J call TRBJ2-5, with D unresolved. CDR1 SGHTA and CDR2 FQGNSA come from the germline V gene. Deletions cut 1 base from V and 0 bases from J, with 6 bases between. The length of the CDR3 is 14 residues. The CDR3 spells CASSLGANQETQYF. CDR3 sequence (DNA): TGTGCCAGCAGCTTAGGGGCGAACCAAGAGACCCAGTACTTC. The entire variable domain, with the rest obtained from reference TRBV7-2 and TRBJ2-5, is as follows: GAGVSQSPSNKVTEKGKDVELRCDPISGHTALYWYRQSLGQGLEFLIYFQGNSAPDKSGLPSDRFSAERTGGSVSTLTIQRTQQEDSAVYLCASSLGANQETQYFGPGTRLLVL.

This chain links TRBV20-1 with TRBJ1-4, with TRBD1 as a possible D gene (5 bases). CDR3 length: 15 residues. The germline V gene encodes CDR1 DFQATT and CDR2 SNEGSKA (reference sequence). V lost 3 bases and J lost 5, with 16 bases in between. CDR3 region: CSASIPGRINEKLFF. CDR3 coding DNA: TGCAGTGCTAGCATACCGGGACGGATAAATGAAAAACTGTTTTTT.

The J gene is TRBJ1-1, the V gene TRBV6-2 or TRBV6-3, with 8 nucleotides matching TRBD1. The ends lost 4 bases at V and 7 bases at J; junction bases unmatched: 8. Germline V gene lookup returns CDR1 MNHEY and CDR2 SVGEGT. The CDR3 extends over 14 amino acids. The chain's CDR3 is CASSFTRGLGEAFF. CDR3 bases: TGTGCCAGCAGTTTCACCAGGGGGCTCGGTGAAGCTTTCTTT.

There are a few counts of this clonotype. This may be a read error, as it is one base from a much larger clone. The rearrangement links TRBV6-1 to TRBJ2-1; no definite D call. With 6 bases removed from V and 6 bases from J, the gap between germline ends came to 6 bases. CDR1 is MNHNS, CDR2 SASEGT, per germline. The CDR3 sequence is 11 residues long. CDR3 loop: CASRGLNEQFF. CDR3 in DNA: TGTGCCAGCAGGGGCCTCAATGAGCAGTTCTTC.

This clonotype has only a few counts. The chain couples TRBV20-1 to TRBJ2-1, with TRBD2 as a possible D gene (6 bases). The CDR3 length is 15 residues. The V gene lost 3 bases and the J gene lost 0 bases, with 12 bases spanning the gap. Germline lookup yields CDR1 DFQATT and CDR2 SNEGSKA (reference sequence). CDR3 loop: CSARYGGGSYNEQFF. For the CDR3, the DNA is TGCAGTGCTAGGTACGGGGGAGGCTCCTACAATGAGCAGTTCTTC.

The chain employs TRBV29-1 and TRBJ2-1, with 10 bases identical to TRBD1. This CDR3 is 16 amino acids long. J lost 6 bases, V lost 1 base, and 9 bases had no gene match. Germline CDR1 SQVTM, CDR2 ANQGSEA. CDR3: CSVEVWDRGLCNEQFF. The DNA of the CDR3 is TGCAGCGTTGAAGTCTGGGACAGGGGATTGTGCAATGAGCAGTTCTTC.

The chain has TRBV20-1 and TRBJ1-1; D call uncertain. Per the germline V gene, CDR1 is DFQATT and CDR2 is SNEGSKA (reference sequence). V dropped 3 bases and J dropped 8 bases, with 19 bases sitting between them. The length of the CDR3 is 14 residues. Here the CDR3 DNA reads TGCAGTGCTAGTGCAGGCCACCCATCTACCGAAGCTTTCTTT. Amino acid sequence: CSASAGHPSTEAFF.

V is TRBV20-1 and J is TRBJ2-5; D uncertain. The end of the DNA is better explained by TRBJ2-7, so the J call may be wrong. Germline CDR1 and CDR2: DFQATT and SNEGSKA (reference sequence). This CDR3 contains 13 residues. In nucleotides, the CDR3 is TGCAGTGCTAGAGATCCTAGAGCCTACGAGCAGTACTTC. This codes for CSARDPRAYEQYF.

The chain recombines TRBV7-2 with TRBJ1-6; a weak D match, TRBD1 (5 bases). V lost 1 base, J lost 14 bases, and 18 bases lay in between. The CDR3 has 15 residues. Germline values: CDR1 SGHTA, CDR2 FQGNSA. This CDR3 is CASSLERGGTTTLHF. The DNA for the CDR3 is TGTGCCAGCAGCTTAGAGAGGGGCGGCACGACAACCCTCCACTTT.

The genes are TRBV15 and TRBJ1-2; D remains ambiguous. The CDR3 covers 13 residues. Trimming removed 4 bases at V and 4 bases at J, with 10 bases between. Germline-derived CDR1 and CDR2 are LNHNV and YYDKDF (reference sequence). The CDR3 region has the DNA TGTGCCACCAGCAAAGACACCGTCTATGGCTACACCTTC. It translates to CATSKDTVYGYTF.

The chain links TRBV5-1 to TRBJ2-1; 9 bases line up with TRBD1. Germline V gives CDR1 SGHRS, CDR2 YFSETQ. This CDR3 comprises 16 residues. J gave up 5 bases and V 4 bases, and 10 bases lay outside the gene matches. CDR3 region: CASSTGQGLDDNEQFF. CDR3 nucleotide sequence: TGCGCCAGCAGCACGGGACAGGGCTTGGACGACAATGAGCAGTTCTTC.

This clonotype turned up a few times. The V gene is TRBV10-3, the J gene TRBJ1-3; TRBD1 matches 7 bases. Losses at the gene ends were 4 bases for V and 2 bases for J; bases not matched to a gene: 5. This CDR3 region has 15 residues. The germline gives CDR1 ENHRY, CDR2 SYGVKD. The DNA of the CDR3 is TGTGCCATCAGTGGCGGGGGGACAGCTGGAAACACCATATATTTT. It encodes CAISGGGTAGNTIYF.

This clonotype came up a few times. V usage is TRBV15 and J usage is TRBJ1-2; 8 nucleotides agree with TRBD1. V shed 10 bases, J shed 8 bases, and the junction held 6 bases outside the gene matches. The CDR3 consists of 11 residues. The germline V gene has CDR1 LNHNV and CDR2 YYDKDF (reference sequence). For the CDR3, the DNA is TGTGCCATCAGGGGGCTGGGCGGCTACACCTTC. Protein sequence: CAIRGLGGYTF.

The chain couples TRBV19 to TRBJ2-7, with D perhaps assigned TRBD1 or TRBD2 (5 bases each). The CDR3 loop spans 13 amino acids. Germline CDR1 and CDR2: LNHDA and SQIVND (reference sequence). V was cut by 5 bases and J by 7 bases, with 15 bases left in between. CDR3 coding DNA: TGTGCCAGTAGTGCGCAGCTAGAGGGGGAGCAGTACTTC. Amino acids: CASSAQLEGEQYF.

The chain couples TRBV4-1 to TRBJ1-2, with TRBD1 as a possible D gene (6 bases). V shed 4 bases and J shed 0 bases, with 12 bases lying between them. CDR1 MGHRA and CDR2 YSYEKL come from the germline V gene. The CDR3 consists of 15 residues. CDR3 in DNA: TGCGCCAGCAGCCCGTGGACAGCGTCTAACTATGGCTACACCTTC. Translation: CASSPWTASNYGYTF.

As concerns this clonotype: Relative to the germline gene, one junction end is altered; a read error may explain this. The chain links TRBV15 to TRBJ2-1; a possible D gene is TRBD1 (6 bases). Germline CDR1 reads LNHNV; CDR2 reads YYDKDF (reference sequence). This CDR3 has 15 residues. The CDR3 is CAISSYRASYNEQFF. The CDR3 DNA is TGTGCCATCAGCAGTTACAGGGCCTCCTACAATGAGCAGTTCTTC. Full variable domain (outside the CDR3, taken from reference TRBV15 and TRBJ2-1): DAMVIQNPRYQVTQFGKPVTLSCSQTLNHNVMYWYQQKSSQAPKLLFHYYDKDFNNEADTPDNFQSRRPNTSFCFLDIRSPGLGDTAMYLCAISSYRASYNEQFFGPGTRLTVL.

This clonotype was observed a handful of times. The chain carries TRBV7-9 and TRBJ2-4; D is possibly TRBD1 or TRBD2 (6 bases each). The J call is doubtful: the DNA matches TRBJ2-7 better. The CDR3 consists of 15 residues. Per germline, CDR1 SEHNR and CDR2 FQNEAQ (reference sequence). CDR3 nucleotides: TGTGCCAGCAGCTTACGTACAGGGAGGCTGTACGAGCAGTACTTC. Its translation: CASSLRTGRLYEQYF.

CDR3 in amino acids: CASSLGTGGYQQFF. CDR3 sequence (DNA): TGCGCCAGCAGCTTGGGAACAGGGGGCTATCAGCAGTTCTTC. J is TRBJ2-1 and V is TRBV5-1; 9 positions agree with TRBD1. Germline V gives CDR1 SGHRS, CDR2 YFSETQ. With 0 bases clipped from V and 11 bases from J, the junction kept 6 bases outside the gene matches. The CDR3 runs to 14 residues. The variable domain in full, with the rest retrieved from reference TRBV5-1 and TRBJ2-1, is KAGVTQTPRYLIKTRGQQVTLSCSPISGHRSVSWYQQTPGQGLQFLFEYFSETQRNKGNFPGRFSGRQFSNSRSEMNVSTLELGDSALYLCASSLGTGGYQQFFGPGTRLTVL.

The chain carries TRBV4-1 and TRBJ1-5; D gene uncertain. CDR3 length: 14 residues. Trimming took off 1 base at V and 5 bases at J, with 9 bases between the two ends. The germline V gene encodes CDR1 MGHRA and CDR2 YSYEKL. In DNA, the CDR3 is TGCGCCAGCAGCCAAGTATCCGGCGATCAGCCCCAGCATTTT. Its translation is CASSQVSGDQPQHF.

The chain joins TRBV27 to TRBJ1-1, with D unresolved. CDR1 and CDR2 (germline): MNHEY, SMNVEV (reference sequence). Trimming stripped 4 bases from V and 4 bases from J, with 10 bases between. There are 13 residues in the CDR3. The CDR3 protein is CASSSIRSTEAFF. The DNA of the CDR3 is TGTGCCAGCAGTTCCATCCGGAGCACTGAAGCTTTCTTT.

The rearrangement uses TRBV27 and TRBJ2-7; 7 bases are a match to TRBD1. Germline CDR1 is MNHEY and CDR2 is SMNVEV (reference sequence). The CDR3 totals 14 residues. The trim removed 3 bases at V and 4 bases at J, leaving 6 bases unmatched. The CDR3 coding sequence is TGTGCCAGCAGTTTCCGGGACAGTGGGTACGAGCAGTACTTC. Protein product: CASSFRDSGYEQYF.

This clonotype has a single count. V and J are TRBV4-1 and TRBJ2-3; 7 nucleotides align to TRBD2. Germline values: CDR1 MGHRA, CDR2 YSYEKL. There are 15 residues in the CDR3. The ends lost 6 bases at V and 8 bases at J; junction bases unmatched: 14. CDR3 sequence reads: CASSQLPGGGGTQYF. CDR3 bases: TGCGCCAGCAGTCAACTCCCGGGCGGGGGTGGTACGCAGTATTTT.

The chain has TRBV6-1 and TRBJ1-1, with unresolved D. Per the germline V gene, CDR1 is MNHNS and CDR2 is SASEGT. The CDR3 is made up of 12 amino acids. V was clipped by 7 bases and J by 6 bases, with 12 bases between them. The CDR3 is CASTGLAAEAFF. Written as DNA, the CDR3 is TGTGCCAGCACTGGCCTCGCAGCTGAAGCTTTCTTT.

There are a few counts of this clonotype. This sequence joins TRBV29-1 and TRBJ2-5; 8 bases are shared with TRBD1. Trimming cost V 7 bases and J 2 bases; bases outside gene matches: 6. CDR3 length equals 13 residues. Germline V gives CDR1 SQVTM, CDR2 ANQGSEA. In DNA form, the CDR3 reads TGCAGCGCCGGACAGGGAATTCAAGAGACCCAGTACTTC. This translates into CSAGQGIQETQYF.

The chain uses TRBV4-3 and TRBJ2-1, with unresolved D. CDR3 length: 16 residues. Deletions cut 0 bases from V and 6 bases from J, with 15 bases between. The V gene's germline CDR1 is LGHNA and CDR2 YSLEER. This CDR3 is CASSQELTKGLNEQFF. The CDR3 nucleotides read TGCGCCAGCAGCCAAGAGCTAACTAAGGGCCTCAATGAGCAGTTCTTC.

The CDR3, as DNA: TGTGCCAGCACCCCAGGGCAGGGGAACACCGGGGAGCTGTTTTTT. Translation: CASTPGQGNTGELFF. This sequence joins TRBV12-3 or TRBV12-4 and TRBJ2-2, with a tentative D call TRBD1 (5 bases). This CDR3 is 15 amino acids long. Trimming stripped 7 bases from V and 1 base from J, with 13 bases between.